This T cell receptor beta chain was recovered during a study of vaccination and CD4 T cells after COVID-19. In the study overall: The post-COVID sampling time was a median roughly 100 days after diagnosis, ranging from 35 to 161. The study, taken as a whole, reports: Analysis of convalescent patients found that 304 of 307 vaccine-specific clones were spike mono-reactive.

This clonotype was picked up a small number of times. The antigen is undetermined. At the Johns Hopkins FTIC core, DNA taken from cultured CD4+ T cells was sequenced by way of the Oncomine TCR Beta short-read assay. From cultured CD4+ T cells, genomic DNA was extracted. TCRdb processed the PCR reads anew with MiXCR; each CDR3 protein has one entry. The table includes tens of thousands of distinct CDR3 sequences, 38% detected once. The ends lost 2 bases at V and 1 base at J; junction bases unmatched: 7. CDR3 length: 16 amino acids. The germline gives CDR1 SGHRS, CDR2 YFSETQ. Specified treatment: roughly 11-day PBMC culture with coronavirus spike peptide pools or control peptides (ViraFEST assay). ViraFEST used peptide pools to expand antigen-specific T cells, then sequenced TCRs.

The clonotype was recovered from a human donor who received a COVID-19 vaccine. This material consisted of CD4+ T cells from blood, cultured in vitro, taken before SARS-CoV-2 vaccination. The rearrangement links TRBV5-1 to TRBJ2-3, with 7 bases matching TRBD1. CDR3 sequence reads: CASSFQGQVRTDTQYF. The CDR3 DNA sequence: TGCGCCAGCAGCTTCCAAGGACAGGTCCGCACAGATACGCAGTATTTT.